These 14 T cell receptor beta chains were sequenced from one sample in a study of blood T cell repertoires in COVID-19. Assay used: immunoSEQ multiplex PCR; TCRdb lists only in-frame clones, some missing. The data hold more than 400,000 clones, with about nine tenths observed a single time. Source material: PBMCs or T cells enriched from blood (not recorded which). Receptors were obtained from a woman younger than 30 who had recovered from COVID-19.

This rearrangement joins TRBV18 to TRBJ2-1, with a weak D call TRBD1 (6 bases). The CDR3 contains 14 residues. The germline V gene encodes CDR1 KGHSH and CDR2 LQKENI. V gave up 4 bases and J gave up 2 bases, with 9 bases separating them. CDR3 region: CASSLQGAYNEQFF. The CDR3 coding sequence is TGTGCCAGCTCACTACAGGGTGCCTACAATGAGCAGTTCTTC.

The chain employs TRBV5-6 and TRBJ2-7; 7 nucleotides agree with TRBD1. This CDR3 has 13 residues. In germline, CDR1 is SGHDT, CDR2 YYEEEE. V dropped 2 bases and J dropped 6; count of bases not matched to a gene: 5. CDR3 sequence reads: CASSFQGGGEQYF. The CDR3 nucleotides are TGTGCCAGCAGCTTCCAAGGGGGCGGCGAGCAGTACTTC.

The chain recombines TRBV28 with TRBJ1-2, with D maybe TRBD1 (6 bases). Germline lookup yields CDR1 MDHEN and CDR2 SYDVKM. V was pared by 2 bases and J by 0 bases, with 7 bases between. The CDR3 contains 14 residues. The CDR3 DNA reads TGTGCCAGCAGTTTACGGACAGCTAACTATGGCTACACCTTC. As protein: CASSLRTANYGYTF.

This clone was recorded only once. The chain carries TRBV7-6 and TRBJ1-1, with TRBD1 matching over 7 bases. Germline CDR1 and CDR2: SGHVS and FNYEAQ. The ends lost 4 bases at V and 7 bases at J; junction bases unmatched: 9. CDR3 size: 14 residues. In nucleotides, the CDR3 is TGTGCCAGCAGCTCTTACAGGGGTGGAAATGAAGCTTTCTTT. Translating gives CASSSYRGGNEAFF.

The chain links TRBV12-5 to TRBJ2-5; 9 positions match TRBD2. V lost 6 bases and J lost 4; bases outside the gene matches: 9. In germline, CDR1 is LGHNT, CDR2 FRNRAP. The CDR3 totals 15 residues. CDR3 nucleotides: TGTGCTAGTGGCAGCCTAGCGGGGTCGGGAGAGACCCAGTACTTC. Protein sequence: CASGSLAGSGETQYF. The variable domain in full, completed from reference TRBV12-5 and TRBJ2-5, reads DARVTQTPRHKVTEMGQEVTMRCQPILGHNTVFWYRQTMMQGLELLAYFRNRAPLDDSGMPKDRFSAEMPDATLATLKIQPSEPRDSAVYFCASGSLAGSGETQYFGPGTRLLVL.

This sequence joins TRBV30 and TRBJ2-7; a possible D gene is TRBD1 (5 bases). Germline V gene sequence: CDR1 GTSNPN, CDR2 SVGIG (reference sequence). V dropped 0 bases and J dropped 5 bases, with 11 bases sitting between them. The CDR3 sequence is 13 residues long. The CDR3 nucleotides are TGTGCCTGGAGTGTAGCAGGGCCCGACGAGCAGTACTTC. Translated: CAWSVAGPDEQYF.

This sequence joins TRBV7-3 and TRBJ2-3; 11 positions match TRBD2. There are 19 residues in the CDR3. Germline-derived CDR1 and CDR2 are SGHTA and FQGTGA. J lost 4 bases, V lost 8 bases, and 20 bases had no gene match. CDR3 sequence: CASPNNLAGGPYPPDTQYF. CDR3 in DNA: TGTGCCAGCCCTAACAACCTAGCGGGGGGTCCTTATCCCCCAGATACGCAGTATTTT.

The chain joins TRBV5-1 to TRBJ2-7; tentative D call: TRBD1 (6 bases). Trimming pared 0 bases from V and 5 bases from J, leaving 15 bases between. Germline V gene lookup returns CDR1 SGHRS and CDR2 YFSETQ. This CDR3 contains 15 residues. CDR3 in DNA: TGCGCCAGCAGCTTGGACCCCACAGGGACGGACGAGCAGTACTTC. Amino acid sequence: CASSLDPTGTDEQYF.

The chain is built from TRBV6-5 and TRBJ1-1; a possible D gene is TRBD1 (6 bases). The CDR3 consists of 13 residues. Germline V CDR1 and CDR2: MNHEY, SVGAGI. Trimming took off 3 bases at V and 8 bases at J, with 13 bases between the two ends. CDR3 sequence: CASSYTTGREAFF. The CDR3 DNA reads as TGTGCCAGCAGTTATACGACAGGAAGAGAAGCTTTCTTT.

The J gene is TRBJ2-7, the V gene TRBV14; 9 positions match TRBD2. Trimming cost V 1 base and J 4 bases; bases outside gene matches: 11. Germline V CDR1 and CDR2: SGHDN, FVKESK. The CDR3 is 17 residues long. CDR3 sequence (DNA): TGTGCCAGCAGCCAAGGTTTAAGTGAGCGGGGGGCATACGAGCAGTACTTC. Protein: CASSQGLSERGAYEQYF.

This clone was seen more than once but under ten times. This chain joins TRBV12-5 and TRBJ1-1, with D perhaps matching TRBD1 (5 bases). Germline assignment: CDR1 LGHNT and CDR2 FRNRAP. This CDR3 region has 12 residues. The V end lost 2 bases, the J end lost 8 bases, and 9 bases lay between the germline ends. CDR3 loop: CASGLFSGEAFF. CDR3 nucleotides: TGTGCTAGTGGTTTGTTCTCAGGGGAAGCTTTCTTT.

V is TRBV6-1 and J is TRBJ1-1, with 7 bases fitting TRBD1. The V gene end was trimmed by 6 bases and the J gene end by 8 bases; junction bases not matched to a gene: 3. Germline values: CDR1 MNHNS, CDR2 SASEGT. The CDR3 contains 11 residues. The CDR3 spells CASRMDREAFF. The CDR3 region has the DNA TGTGCCAGCAGAATGGACAGGGAAGCTTTCTTT.

The rearrangement joins TRBV5-1 to TRBJ1-6; 11 bases align to TRBD1. Germline CDR1 and CDR2: SGHRS and YFSETQ. With V trimmed by 5 bases and J by 7 bases, 8 bases remained unmatched. The CDR3 runs 16 residues. CDR3 coding DNA: TGCGCCAGCAGGCCGGACAGGGGGCGAGAAAATTCACCCCTCCACTTT. Protein: CASRPDRGRENSPLHF.

DNA of the CDR3: TGCGCCAGTGCACTAGCGGGGGAAAACATTCAGTACTTC. It translates to CASALAGENIQYF. The chain recombines TRBV5-1 with TRBJ2-4, with 11 bases identical to TRBD2. The CDR3 is made up of 13 amino acids. J gave up 5 bases and V 8 bases, and 3 bases lay outside the gene matches. Germline V gene lookup returns CDR1 SGHRS and CDR2 YFSETQ.